This T cell receptor (beta chain) was captured in a study of cytomegalovirus exposure and HLA in healthy donors. Across the whole study: An earlier analysis identified 120 million or so unique TCR beta sequences in 150 million to 200 million T cells. HLA-typed donors contributed around 88 million unique TCRs, which were held in an early data release.

This CDR3 has 15 residues. V trimming: 7 bases; J trimming: 3 bases; junction bases outside the gene matches: 12. Germline V gives CDR1 SNHLY, CDR2 FYNNEI. On this clone itself: Its cognate antigen is unknown.

Primers included in the PCR were 60 Vbeta and 13 Jbeta primers. The method was immunoSEQ multiplex PCR; TCRdb's version includes in-frame clones alone and lacks a portion of them. The sample has about 220,000 clones, approximately 80% seen once. General study results and limits: In vitro testing confirmed a few CMV-associated chains as specific for CMV antigens. Later analysis revealed greater clonal expansion in HLA-associated TCR beta chains than in equally common others.

Material for sequencing was PBMCs. The J gene is TRBJ2-7, the V gene TRBV2, with TRBD2 matching over 7 bases. The TCR was taken from a boy aged 2 to 10 in good health and CMV-seronegative. The DNA of the CDR3 is TGTGCCAGCACTGCCGTATGGACTAGTTTCTACGAGCAGTACTTC. This translates into CASTAVWTSFYEQYF.